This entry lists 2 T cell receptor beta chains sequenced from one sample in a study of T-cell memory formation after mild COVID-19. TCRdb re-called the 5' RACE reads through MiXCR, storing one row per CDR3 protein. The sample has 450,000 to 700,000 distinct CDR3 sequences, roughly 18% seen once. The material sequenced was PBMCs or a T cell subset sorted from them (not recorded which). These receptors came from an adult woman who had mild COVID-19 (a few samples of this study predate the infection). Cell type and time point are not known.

The CDR3 region has the DNA TGTGCCAGCAGTTTAAGGGGACAGGGGCTGGAGCAGTACTTC. Translating gives CASSLRGQGLEQYF. This rearrangement joins TRBV12-3 or TRBV12-4 to TRBJ2-7; 10 bases align to TRBD1. V was pared by 2 bases and J by 7 bases, with 5 bases of the junction left unmatched. There are 14 residues in the CDR3.

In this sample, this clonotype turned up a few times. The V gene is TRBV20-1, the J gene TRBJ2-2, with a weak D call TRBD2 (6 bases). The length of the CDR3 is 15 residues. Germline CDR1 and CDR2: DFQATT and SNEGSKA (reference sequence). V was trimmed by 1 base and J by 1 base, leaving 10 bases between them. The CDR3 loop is CSARASSGNTGELFF. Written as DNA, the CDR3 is TGCAGTGCTAGAGCGAGTAGCGGGAACACCGGGGAGCTGTTTTTT.